This T cell receptor beta chain was sequenced during a study of shared clonotypes between healthy human individuals. Using immunoSEQ multiplex PCR, the repertoire was profiled, and TCRdb retains in-frame clones only, with some absent. Of 2 million to 2.5 million clones listed, approximately 96% are singletons. The trim removed 6 bases at V and 0 bases at J, leaving 11 bases unmatched. The CDR3 sequence is 18 residues long. The germline CDR1 and CDR2 sequences are MNHEY and SMNVEV (reference sequence). Note on this clone: Its antigen is unidentified.

Whole-study results and caveats: Compared with memory subsets, naive subsets generally had larger estimated richness. Clonotypes shared by all four donors outscored non-shared clonotypes in generation probability.

Material for sequencing was naive CD4+ T cells sorted from blood. Subset indicated: CD45RA+ positively selected. This sequence originates from a young man in good health. V and J are TRBV27 and TRBJ2-4; TRBD2 aligns across 10 bases. CDR3 in DNA: TGTGCCAGCAGGCTAGCGGGGGCACCATCAGGAGCCAAAAACATTCAGTACTTC. This codes for CASRLAGAPSGAKNIQYF.